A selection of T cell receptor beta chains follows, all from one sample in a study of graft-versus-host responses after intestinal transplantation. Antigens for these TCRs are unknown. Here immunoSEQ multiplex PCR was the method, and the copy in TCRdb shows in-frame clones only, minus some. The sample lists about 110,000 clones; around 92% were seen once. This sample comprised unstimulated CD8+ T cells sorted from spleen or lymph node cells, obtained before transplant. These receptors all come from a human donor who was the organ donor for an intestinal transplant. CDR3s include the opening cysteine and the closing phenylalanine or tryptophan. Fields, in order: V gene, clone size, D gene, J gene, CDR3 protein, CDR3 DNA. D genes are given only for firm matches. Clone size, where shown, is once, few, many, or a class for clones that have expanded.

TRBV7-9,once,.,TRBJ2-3,CASSVSGRDTQYF,TGTGCCAGCAGCGTATCAGGGAGAGATACGCAGTATTTT
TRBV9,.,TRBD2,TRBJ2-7,CASSGGTSGTHEQYF,TGTGCCAGCAGCGGAGGGACTAGCGGGACCCACGAGCAGTACTTC
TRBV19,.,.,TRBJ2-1,CASSILGASGDNEQFF,TGTGCCAGTAGTATTCTGGGGGCTAGCGGCGACAATGAGCAGTTCTTC
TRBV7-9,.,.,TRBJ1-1,CASSLGSAEAFF,TGTGCCAGCAGCTTAGGTTCCGCTGAAGCTTTCTTT
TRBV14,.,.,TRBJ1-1,CASSPGGTEAFF,TGTGCCAGCAGCCCGGGAGGTACTGAAGCTTTCTTT
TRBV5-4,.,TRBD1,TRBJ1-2,CASRWDRGGYGYTF,TGTGCCAGCAGGTGGGACAGGGGAGGCTATGGCTACACCTTC
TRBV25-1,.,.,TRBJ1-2,CASRHPRDGYTF,TGTGCCAGCCGCCATCCCAGGGATGGCTACACCTTC
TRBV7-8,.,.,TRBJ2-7,CASSPASYEQYF,TGTGCCAGCAGCCCCGCCTCCTACGAGCAGTACTTC
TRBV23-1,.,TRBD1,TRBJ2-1,CASSQSPDRGANEQFF,TGCGCCAGCAGTCAATCGCCCGACAGGGGGGCCAATGAGCAGTTCTTC
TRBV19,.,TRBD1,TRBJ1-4,CASSTGGAGLFF,TGTGCCAGTAGTACAGGGGGTGCAGGACTGTTTTTT
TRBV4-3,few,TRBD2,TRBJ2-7,CASSQDLGTRYYEQYF,TGCGCCAGCAGCCAAGATCTGGGGACTAGGTACTACGAGCAGTACTTC
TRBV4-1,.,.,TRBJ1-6,CASSQDTGLSPLHF,TGCGCCAGCAGCCAAGATACAGGTCTTTCACCCCTCCACTTT
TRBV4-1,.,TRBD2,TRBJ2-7,CASSQEFERGPYEQYF,TGCGCCAGCAGCCAAGAATTTGAGCGGGGTCCCTACGAGCAGTACTTC
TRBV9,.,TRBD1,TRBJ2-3,CASSGPGQSYTDTQYF,TGTGCCAGCAGCGGACCGGGACAGAGCTACACAGATACGCAGTATTTT
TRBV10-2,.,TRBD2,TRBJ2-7,CASSGLAGRADEQYF,TGCGCCAGCAGTGGACTAGCGGGACGGGCCGACGAGCAGTACTTC
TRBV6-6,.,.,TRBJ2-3,CASSYSFGDTQYF,TGTGCCAGCAGTTACTCGTTTGGAGATACGCAGTATTTT
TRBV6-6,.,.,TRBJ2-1,CASGGFLDEQFF,TGTGCCAGTGGGGGATTTTTGGATGAGCAGTTCTTC
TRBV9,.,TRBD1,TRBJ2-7,CASSPGDRAPYEQYF,TGTGCCAGCAGCCCCGGGGACAGGGCCCCCTACGAGCAGTACTTC
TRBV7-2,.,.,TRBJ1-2,CASSLGWGGYGYTF,TGTGCCAGCAGCTTAGGTTGGGGGGGCTATGGCTACACCTTC
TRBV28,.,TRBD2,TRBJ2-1,CASKGSGLAAFAYNEQFF,TGTGCCAGCAAGGGTTCGGGACTAGCGGCGTTCGCCTACAATGAGCAGTTCTTC
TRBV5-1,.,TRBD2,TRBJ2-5,CASSTGTIEVETQYF,TGCGCCAGCAGCACCGGGACTATAGAAGTAGAGACCCAGTACTTC
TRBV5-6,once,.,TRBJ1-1,CASSIGREVMGTEAFF,TGTGCCAGCAGCATCGGCAGGGAGGTCATGGGGACTGAAGCTTTCTTT
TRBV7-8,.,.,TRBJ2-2,CASSSRNQVGTGELFF,TGTGCCAGCAGCTCGCGCAACCAGGTCGGGACCGGGGAGCTGTTTTTT
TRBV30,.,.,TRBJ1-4,CAWSVSEGYEKLFF,TGTGCCTGGAGTGTTTCAGAAGGGTACGAAAAACTGTTTTTT
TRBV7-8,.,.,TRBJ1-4,CASSLMDGVGEKLFF,TGTGCCAGCAGCTTAATGGACGGGGTTGGGGAAAAACTGTTTTTT
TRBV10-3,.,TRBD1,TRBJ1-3,CAISESQGGWEGNTIYF,TGTGCCATCAGTGAGTCCCAGGGGGGCTGGGAAGGAAACACCATATATTTT
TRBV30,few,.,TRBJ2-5,CAWSVPGFQETQYF,TGTGCCTGGAGTGTACCGGGTTTCCAAGAGACCCAGTACTTC
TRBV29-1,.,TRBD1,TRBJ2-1,CSVDTIGTAYNEQFF,TGCAGCGTTGATACCATCGGGACAGCCTACAATGAGCAGTTCTTC
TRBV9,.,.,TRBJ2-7,CASSVDSSSYEQYF,TGTGCCAGCAGCGTAGACAGCAGCTCCTACGAGCAGTACTTC
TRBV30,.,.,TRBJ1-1,CAWSVHGNTEAFF,TGTGCCTGGAGTGTTCACGGGAACACTGAAGCTTTCTTT
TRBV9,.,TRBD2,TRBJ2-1,CASSVGAGGLGDEQFF,TGTGCCAGCAGCGTCGGGGCGGGAGGCTTAGGGGATGAGCAGTTCTTC
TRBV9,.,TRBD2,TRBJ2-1,CASSVPAGGPGYNEQFF,TGTGCCAGCAGCGTACCGGCGGGAGGGCCGGGTTACAATGAGCAGTTCTTC
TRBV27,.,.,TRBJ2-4,CASSLGSKNIQYF,TGTGCCAGCAGTTTAGGGAGCAAAAACATTCAGTACTTC
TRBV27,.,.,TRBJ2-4,CASSPSDAKNIQYF,TGTGCCAGCAGTCCATCAGATGCGAAAAACATTCAGTACTTC
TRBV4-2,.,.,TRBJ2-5,CASSQDPWAEAQYF,TGTGCCAGCAGCCAAGACCCGTGGGCGGAGGCCCAGTACTTC
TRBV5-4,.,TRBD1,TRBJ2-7,CASSPDRVSYEQYF,TGTGCCAGCAGCCCGGACAGGGTGTCCTACGAGCAGTACTTC
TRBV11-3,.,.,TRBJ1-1,CASSGDKNTEAFF,TGTGCCAGCAGCGGGGATAAAAACACTGAAGCTTTCTTT
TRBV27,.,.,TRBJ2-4,CASSSRMGAKNIQYF,TGTGCCAGCAGCTCCAGAATGGGGGCCAAAAACATTCAGTACTTC
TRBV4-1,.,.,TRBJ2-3,CASSHRDSTWDTQYF,TGCGCCAGCAGCCATCGGGACTCTACTTGGGATACGCAGTATTTT
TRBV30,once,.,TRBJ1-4,CAWSLVTTNEKLFF,TGTGCCTGGAGTCTCGTTACAACTAATGAAAAACTGTTTTTT
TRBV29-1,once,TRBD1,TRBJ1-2,CSVDLGGSYGYTF,TGCAGCGTTGATTTAGGGGGCAGCTATGGCTACACCTTC
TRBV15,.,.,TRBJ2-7,CATSRDKGDAYEQYF,TGTGCCACCAGCAGAGACAAAGGGGACGCCTACGAGCAGTACTTC
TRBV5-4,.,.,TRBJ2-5,CASSTGQETQYF,TGTGCCAGCAGCACCGGCCAAGAGACCCAGTACTTC